This T cell receptor beta chain was recovered during a study of shared clonotypes between healthy human individuals. Germline V lookup: CDR1 SGHVS, CDR2 FQNEAQ. V lost 5 bases, J lost 3 bases, and 8 bases lay in between. The length of the CDR3 is 12 residues. The assay was immunoSEQ multiplex PCR, and TCRdb's table has in-frame clones only and misses some. In the table there are about 1.5 million clones, approximately 97% of which are singletons. The V and J genes are TRBV7-8 and TRBJ2-7; the D is unclear. Sequencing input: naive CD4+ T cells sorted from blood. Specified subset: CD45RA+ positively selected. This sequence originates from a man aged 25 to 45 in good health. CDR3 region: CASSGLSYEQYF. The DNA for the CDR3 is TGTGCCAGCAGCGGCCTTAGCTACGAGCAGTACTTC.